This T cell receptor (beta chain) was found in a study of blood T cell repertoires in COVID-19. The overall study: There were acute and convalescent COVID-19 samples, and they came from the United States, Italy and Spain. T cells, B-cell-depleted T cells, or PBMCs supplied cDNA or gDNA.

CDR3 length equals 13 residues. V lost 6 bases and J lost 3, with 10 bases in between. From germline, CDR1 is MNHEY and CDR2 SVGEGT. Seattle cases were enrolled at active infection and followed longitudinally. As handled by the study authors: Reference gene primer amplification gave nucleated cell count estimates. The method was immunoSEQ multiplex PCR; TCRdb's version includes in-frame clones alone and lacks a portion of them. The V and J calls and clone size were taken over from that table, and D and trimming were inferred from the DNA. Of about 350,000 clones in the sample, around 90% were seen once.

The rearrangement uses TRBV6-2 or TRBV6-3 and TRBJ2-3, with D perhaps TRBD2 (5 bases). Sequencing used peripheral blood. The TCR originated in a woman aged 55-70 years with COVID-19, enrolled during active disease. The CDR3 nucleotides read TGTGCCAGCAGCCCTCCGGGGACAGATACGCAGTATTTT. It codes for CASSPPGTDTQYF.